This T cell receptor beta chain was captured in a study of T cells after yellow fever vaccination. MiXCR was run by TCRdb on the 5' RACE reads, yielding one entry per CDR3 protein. The sample records around 110,000 distinct CDR3 sequences, more than 7.5% being singletons. There are many counts of this clonotype. Its antigen is unknown. Notes on the study in general: The appearance of a small share of clonotypes in both CD4 and CD8 compartments was observed.

Germline CDR1 reads MDHEN; CDR2 reads SYDVKM. Trimming shortened V by 6 bases and J by 0 bases, and 10 bases separated the two germline ends. The CDR3 is made up of 14 amino acids. The chain has TRBV28 and TRBJ2-3; no definite D call. The clonotype comes from a young man who received the YFV17D yellow fever vaccine. This specimen consisted of CD8+ T cells sorted from PBMCs, obtained 45 days after the yellow fever booster vaccination. The CDR3 coding sequence is TGTGCCAGCAGCCTCGACACTAGCACAGATACGCAGTATTTT. Protein product: CASSLDTSTDTQYF.